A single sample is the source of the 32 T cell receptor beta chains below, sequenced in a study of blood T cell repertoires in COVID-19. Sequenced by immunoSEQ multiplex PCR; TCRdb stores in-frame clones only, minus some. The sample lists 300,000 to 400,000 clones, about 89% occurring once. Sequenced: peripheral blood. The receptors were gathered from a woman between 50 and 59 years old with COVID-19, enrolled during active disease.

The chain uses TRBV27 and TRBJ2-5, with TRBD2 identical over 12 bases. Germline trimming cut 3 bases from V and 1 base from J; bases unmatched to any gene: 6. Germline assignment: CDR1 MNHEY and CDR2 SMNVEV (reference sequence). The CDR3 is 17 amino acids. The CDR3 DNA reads TGTGCCAGCAGTTTGCGGTTGACTAGCGGGGGCCAAGAGACCCAGTACTTC. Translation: CASSLRLTSGGQETQYF.

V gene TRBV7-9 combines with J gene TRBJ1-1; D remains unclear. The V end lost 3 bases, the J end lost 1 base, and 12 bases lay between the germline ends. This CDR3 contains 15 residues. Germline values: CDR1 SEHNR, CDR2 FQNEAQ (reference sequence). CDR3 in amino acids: CASSLRLAGNTEAFF. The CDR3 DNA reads TGTGCCAGCAGCTTGAGGTTGGCCGGGAACACTGAAGCTTTCTTT.

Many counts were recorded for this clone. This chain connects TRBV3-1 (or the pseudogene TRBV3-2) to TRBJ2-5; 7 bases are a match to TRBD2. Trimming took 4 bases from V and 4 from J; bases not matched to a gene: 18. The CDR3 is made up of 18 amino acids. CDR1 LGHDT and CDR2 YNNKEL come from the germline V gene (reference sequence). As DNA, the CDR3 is TGTGCCAGCAGCCCCCTAGTTCGGGGGGAATCTTTACTAGAGACCCAGTACTTC. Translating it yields CASSPLVRGESLLETQYF.

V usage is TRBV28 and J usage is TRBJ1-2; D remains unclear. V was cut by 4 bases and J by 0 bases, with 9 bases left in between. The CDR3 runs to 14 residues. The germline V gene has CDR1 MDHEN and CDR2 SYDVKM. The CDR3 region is CASSWVGANYGYTF. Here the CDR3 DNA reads TGTGCCAGCAGTTGGGTGGGAGCTAACTATGGCTACACCTTC.

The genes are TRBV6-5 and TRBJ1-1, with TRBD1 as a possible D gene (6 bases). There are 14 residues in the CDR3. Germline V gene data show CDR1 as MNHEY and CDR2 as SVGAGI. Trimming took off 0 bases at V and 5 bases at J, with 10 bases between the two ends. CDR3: CASSYSNRVTEAFF. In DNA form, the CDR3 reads TGTGCCAGCAGTTACTCTAACAGGGTGACTGAAGCTTTCTTT.

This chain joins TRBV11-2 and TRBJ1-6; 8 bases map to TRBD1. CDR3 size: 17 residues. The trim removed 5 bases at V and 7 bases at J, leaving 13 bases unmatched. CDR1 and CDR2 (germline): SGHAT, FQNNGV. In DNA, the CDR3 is TGTGCCAGCAGCCTAACCCTGGGGACAGGCTACAATTCACCCCTCCACTTT. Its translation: CASSLTLGTGYNSPLHF.

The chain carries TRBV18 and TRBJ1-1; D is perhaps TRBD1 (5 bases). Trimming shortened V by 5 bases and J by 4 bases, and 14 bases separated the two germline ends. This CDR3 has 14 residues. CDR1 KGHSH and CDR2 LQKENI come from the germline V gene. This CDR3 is CASSEGRVVTEAFF. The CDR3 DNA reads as TGTGCCAGCTCAGAGGGGAGGGTAGTCACTGAAGCTTTCTTT. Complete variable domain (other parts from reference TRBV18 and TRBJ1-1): NAGVMQNPRHLVRRRGQEARLRCSPMKGHSHVYWYRQLPEEGLKFMVYLQKENIIDESGMPKERFSAEFPKEGPSILRIQQVVRGDSAAYFCASSEGRVVTEAFFGQGTRLTVV.

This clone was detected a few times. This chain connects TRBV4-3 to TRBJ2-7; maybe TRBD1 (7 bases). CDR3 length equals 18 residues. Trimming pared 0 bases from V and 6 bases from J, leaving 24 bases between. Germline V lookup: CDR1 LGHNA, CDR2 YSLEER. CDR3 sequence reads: CASSQDVQGEDWVFEQYF. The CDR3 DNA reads TGCGCCAGCAGCCAAGATGTTCAGGGGGAGGACTGGGTATTCGAGCAGTACTTC.

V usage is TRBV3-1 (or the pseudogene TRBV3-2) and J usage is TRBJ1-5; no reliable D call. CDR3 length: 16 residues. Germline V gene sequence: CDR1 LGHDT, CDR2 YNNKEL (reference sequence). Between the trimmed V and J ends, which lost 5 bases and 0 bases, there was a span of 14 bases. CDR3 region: CASSVEKIDSNQPQHF. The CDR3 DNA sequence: TGTGCCAGCAGCGTCGAGAAAATCGATAGCAATCAGCCCCAGCATTTT.

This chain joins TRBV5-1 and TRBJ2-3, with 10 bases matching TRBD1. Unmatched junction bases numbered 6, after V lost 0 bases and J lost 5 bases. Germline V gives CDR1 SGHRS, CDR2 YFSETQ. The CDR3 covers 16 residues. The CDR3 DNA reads TGCGCCAGCAGCTTGGGGGGGACAGGGGCGAAAGATACGCAGTATTTT. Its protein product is CASSLGGTGAKDTQYF.

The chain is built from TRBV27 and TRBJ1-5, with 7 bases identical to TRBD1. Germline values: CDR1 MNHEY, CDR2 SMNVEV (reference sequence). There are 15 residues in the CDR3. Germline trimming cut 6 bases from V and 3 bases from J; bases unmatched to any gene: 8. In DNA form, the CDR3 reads TGTGCCAGCAGCAGGGACAGAACAAACAATCAGCCCCAGCATTTT. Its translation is CASSRDRTNNQPQHF.

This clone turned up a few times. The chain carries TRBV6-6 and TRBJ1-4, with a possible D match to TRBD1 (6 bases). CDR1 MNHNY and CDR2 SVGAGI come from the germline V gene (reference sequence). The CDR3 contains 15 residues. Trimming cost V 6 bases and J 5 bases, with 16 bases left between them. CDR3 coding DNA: TGTGCCAGCAGCCGCGGACAGAACCAAAATGAAAAACTGTTTTTT. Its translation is CASSRGQNQNEKLFF.

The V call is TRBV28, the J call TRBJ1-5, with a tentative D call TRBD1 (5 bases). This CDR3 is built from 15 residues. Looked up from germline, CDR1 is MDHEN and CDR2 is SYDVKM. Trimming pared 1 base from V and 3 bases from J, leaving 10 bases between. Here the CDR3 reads CASSLLSGPNQPQHF. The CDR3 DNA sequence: TGTGCCAGCAGTTTATTATCAGGGCCCAATCAGCCCCAGCATTTT.

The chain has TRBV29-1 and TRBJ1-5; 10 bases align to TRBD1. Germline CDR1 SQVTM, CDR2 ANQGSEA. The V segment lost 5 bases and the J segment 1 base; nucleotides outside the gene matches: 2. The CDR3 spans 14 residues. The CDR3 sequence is CSVQGQGSNQPQHF. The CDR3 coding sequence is TGCAGCGTTCAGGGACAGGGGAGCAATCAGCCCCAGCATTTT.

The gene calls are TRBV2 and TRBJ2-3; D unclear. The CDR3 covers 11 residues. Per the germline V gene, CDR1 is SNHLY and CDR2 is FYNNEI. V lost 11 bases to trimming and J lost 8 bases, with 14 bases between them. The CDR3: CASPAAVTQYF. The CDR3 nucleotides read TGTGCCTCACCTGCCGCGGTTACGCAGTATTTT.

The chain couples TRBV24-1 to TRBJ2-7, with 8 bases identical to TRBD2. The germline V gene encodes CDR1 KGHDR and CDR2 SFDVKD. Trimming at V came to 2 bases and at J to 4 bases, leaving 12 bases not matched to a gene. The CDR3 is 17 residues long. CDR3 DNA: TGTGCCACCAGTGATTCCGCCGGGTATAGCGGGAAATACGAGCAGTACTTC. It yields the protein CATSDSAGYSGKYEQYF.

The CDR3 DNA sequence: TGTGCCATCAGGAGGGGGAGGGTAGGGACCCAGTACTTC. This codes for CAIRRGRVGTQYF. V is TRBV10-3 and J is TRBJ2-5; weak D call: TRBD2 (7 bases). V was shortened by 6 bases and J by 7 bases, with 15 bases between the two germline ends. From germline, CDR1 is ENHRY and CDR2 SYGVKD. The CDR3 is 13 amino acids.

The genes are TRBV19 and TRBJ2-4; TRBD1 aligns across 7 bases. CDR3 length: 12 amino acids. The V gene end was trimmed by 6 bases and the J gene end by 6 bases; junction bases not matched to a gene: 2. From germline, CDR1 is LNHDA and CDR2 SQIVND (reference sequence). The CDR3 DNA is TGTGCCAGTAGGCAGGGGGTAAACATTCAGTACTTC. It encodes CASRQGVNIQYF. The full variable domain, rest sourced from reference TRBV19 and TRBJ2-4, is DGGITQSPKYLFRKEGQNVTLSCEQNLNHDAMYWYRQDPGQGLRLIYYSQIVNDFQKGDIAEGYSVSREKKESFPLTVTSAQKNPTAFYLCASRQGVNIQYFGAGTRLSVL.

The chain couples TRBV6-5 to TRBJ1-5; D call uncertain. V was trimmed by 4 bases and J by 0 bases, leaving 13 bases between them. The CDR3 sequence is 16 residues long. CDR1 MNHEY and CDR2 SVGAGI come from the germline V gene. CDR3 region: CASSLTRYFSNQPQHF. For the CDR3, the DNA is TGTGCCAGCAGTTTAACCAGGTACTTTAGCAATCAGCCCCAGCATTTT.

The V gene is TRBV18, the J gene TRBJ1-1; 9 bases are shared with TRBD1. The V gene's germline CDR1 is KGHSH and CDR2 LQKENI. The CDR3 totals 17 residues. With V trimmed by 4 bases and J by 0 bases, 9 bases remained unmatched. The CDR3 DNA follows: TGTGCCAGCTCACAACAGACAGGGGGACCAATGAACACTGAAGCTTTCTTT. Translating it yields CASSQQTGGPMNTEAFF.

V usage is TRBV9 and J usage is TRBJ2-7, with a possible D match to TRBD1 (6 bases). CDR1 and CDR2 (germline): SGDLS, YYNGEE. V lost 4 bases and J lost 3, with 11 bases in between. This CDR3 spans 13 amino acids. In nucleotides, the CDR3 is TGTGCCAGCAGCCCCGGACAGCACTACGAGCAGTACTTC. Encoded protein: CASSPGQHYEQYF. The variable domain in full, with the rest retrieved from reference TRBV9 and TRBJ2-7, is DSGVTQTPKHLITATGQRVTLRCSPRSGDLSVYWYQQSLDQGLQFLIQYYNGEERAKGNILERFSAQQFPDLHSELNLSSLELGDSALYFCASSPGQHYEQYFGPGTRLTVT.

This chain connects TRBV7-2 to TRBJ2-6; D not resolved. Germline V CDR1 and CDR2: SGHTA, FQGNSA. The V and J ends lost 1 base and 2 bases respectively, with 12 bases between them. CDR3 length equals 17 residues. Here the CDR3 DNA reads TGTGCCAGCAGCTTAGGTCCTAAGCTCGCTGGGGCCAACGTCCTGACTTTC. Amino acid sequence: CASSLGPKLAGANVLTF.

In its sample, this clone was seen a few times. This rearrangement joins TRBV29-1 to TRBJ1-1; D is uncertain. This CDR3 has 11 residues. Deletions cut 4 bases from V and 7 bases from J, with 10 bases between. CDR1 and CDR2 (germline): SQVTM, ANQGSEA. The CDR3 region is CSVGGDFEAFF. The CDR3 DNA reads TGCAGCGTTGGAGGCGATTTTGAAGCTTTCTTT.

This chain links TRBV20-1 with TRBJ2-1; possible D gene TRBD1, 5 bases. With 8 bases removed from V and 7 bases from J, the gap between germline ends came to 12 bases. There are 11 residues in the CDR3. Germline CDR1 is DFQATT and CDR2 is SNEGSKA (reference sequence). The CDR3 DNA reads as TGCAGTACTCTTGGGGCGAATGAGCAGTTCTTC. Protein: CSTLGANEQFF.

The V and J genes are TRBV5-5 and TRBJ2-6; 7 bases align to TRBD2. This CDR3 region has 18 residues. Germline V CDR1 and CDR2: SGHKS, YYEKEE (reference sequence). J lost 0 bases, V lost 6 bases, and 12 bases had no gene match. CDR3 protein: CASTRGDGSFSGANVLTF. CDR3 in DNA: TGTGCCAGCACCCGGGGGGACGGAAGCTTCTCTGGGGCCAACGTCCTGACTTTC.

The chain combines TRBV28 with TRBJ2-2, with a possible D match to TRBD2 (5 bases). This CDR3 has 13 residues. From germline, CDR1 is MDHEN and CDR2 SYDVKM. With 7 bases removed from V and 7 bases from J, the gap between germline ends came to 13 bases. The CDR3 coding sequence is TGTGCCAGCACCAATCCCCGGGACGGGGAGCTGTTTTTT. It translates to CASTNPRDGELFF.

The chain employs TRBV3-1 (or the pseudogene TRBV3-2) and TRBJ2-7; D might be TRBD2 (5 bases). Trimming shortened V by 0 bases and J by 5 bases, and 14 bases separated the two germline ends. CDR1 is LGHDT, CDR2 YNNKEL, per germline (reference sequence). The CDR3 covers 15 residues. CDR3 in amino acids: CASSQERAGSDEQYF. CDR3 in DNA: TGTGCCAGCAGCCAAGAAAGGGCGGGTTCGGACGAGCAGTACTTC.

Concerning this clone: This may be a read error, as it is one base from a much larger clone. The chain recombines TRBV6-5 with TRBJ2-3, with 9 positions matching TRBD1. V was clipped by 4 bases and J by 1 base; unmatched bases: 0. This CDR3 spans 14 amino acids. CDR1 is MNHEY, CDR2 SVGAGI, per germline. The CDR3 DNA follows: TGTGCCAGCAGTTGGACAGGGGGCACAGATACGCAGTATTTT. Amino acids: CASSWTGGTDTQYF.

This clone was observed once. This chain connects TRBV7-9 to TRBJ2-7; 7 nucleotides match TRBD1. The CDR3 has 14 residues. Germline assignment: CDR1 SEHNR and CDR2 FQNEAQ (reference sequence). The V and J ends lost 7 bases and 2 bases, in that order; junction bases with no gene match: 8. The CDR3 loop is CASTRQGATYEQYF. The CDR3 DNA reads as TGTGCCAGCACTCGACAGGGTGCAACCTACGAGCAGTACTTC.

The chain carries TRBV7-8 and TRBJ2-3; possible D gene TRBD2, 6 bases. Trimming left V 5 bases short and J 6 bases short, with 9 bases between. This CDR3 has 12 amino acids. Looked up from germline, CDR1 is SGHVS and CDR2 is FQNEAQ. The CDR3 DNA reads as TGTGCCAGCAGCCCCCGGGGGGATACGCAGTATTTT. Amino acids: CASSPRGDTQYF.

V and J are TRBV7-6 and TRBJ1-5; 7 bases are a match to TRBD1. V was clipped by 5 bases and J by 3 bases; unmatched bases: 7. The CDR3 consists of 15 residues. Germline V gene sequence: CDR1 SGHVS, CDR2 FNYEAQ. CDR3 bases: TGTGCCAGCAGCAACAACAGGGGAGTCAATCAGCCCCAGCATTTT. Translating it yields CASSNNRGVNQPQHF.

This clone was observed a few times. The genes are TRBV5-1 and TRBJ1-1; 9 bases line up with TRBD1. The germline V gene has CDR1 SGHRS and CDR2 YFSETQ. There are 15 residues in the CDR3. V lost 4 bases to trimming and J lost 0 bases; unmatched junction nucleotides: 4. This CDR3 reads CASSLRTGVNTEAFF. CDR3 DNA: TGCGCCAGCAGCCTCCGGACAGGGGTGAACACTGAAGCTTTCTTT.